The sequence of this T cell receptor (beta chain) was determined in a study of patients and donors after allogeneic stem cell transplantation (dated by TCRdb to 2020 to 2021). A remark on this clonotype: This clone's antigen is unknown. Per-nucleotide qualities are absent, and no much larger clonotype sits a single base away.

V lost 2 bases and J lost 11 bases; the stretch between them is 15 bases long. Taken from the germline V gene, the CDR1 and CDR2 loops are MGHDK and SYGVNS. The CDR3 contains 13 residues, cysteine and phenylalanine counted. CDR3 DNA is the only sequence kept; it has 39 bases, read in frame from the first base. Libraries were prepared through RT-PCR. Sequenced using a NextSeq 550. TCRdb trimmed the raw reads at Q25, called clones with MiXCR and kept productive beta chains. Rows are unified per CDR3 protein, each entry keeping the most common DNA and genes. Here the sample has roughly 940,000 distinct CDR3 sequences; more than 15% occur a single time. The top ten clonotypes cover around 6% of the sample.

Sample: blood, either unsorted or a sorted T cell fraction (not recorded which). The receptor's source is a human donor who was either an allogeneic HSCT recipient or a stem cell or donor lymphocyte infusion donor (not recorded which). It is not recorded whose cells these are; they may come from a transplant donor. The chain employs TRBV25-1 and TRBJ1-1, with the D gene not clear enough to name. At the DNA level, the sequence is TGTGCCAGCAGTGAAACGAAGGCGTTGGAGGCTTTCTTT. Protein translation: CASSETKALEAFF.